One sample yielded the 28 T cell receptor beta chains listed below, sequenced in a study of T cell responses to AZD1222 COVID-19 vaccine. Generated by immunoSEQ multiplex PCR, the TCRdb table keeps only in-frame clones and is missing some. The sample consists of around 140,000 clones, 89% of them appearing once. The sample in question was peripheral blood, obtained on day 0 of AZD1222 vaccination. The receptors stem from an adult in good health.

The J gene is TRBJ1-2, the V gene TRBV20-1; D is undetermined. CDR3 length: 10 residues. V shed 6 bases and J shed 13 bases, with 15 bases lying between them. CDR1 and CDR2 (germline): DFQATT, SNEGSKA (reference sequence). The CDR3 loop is CSAKWVVATF. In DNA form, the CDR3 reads TGCAGTGCAAAATGGGTCGTGGCCACCTTC.

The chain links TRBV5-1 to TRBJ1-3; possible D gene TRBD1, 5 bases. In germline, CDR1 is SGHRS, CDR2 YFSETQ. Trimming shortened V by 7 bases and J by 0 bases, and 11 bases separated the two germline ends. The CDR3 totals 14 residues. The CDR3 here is CASSEGLSGNTIYF. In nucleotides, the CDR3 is TGCGCCAGCTCGGAGGGACTCTCTGGAAACACCATATATTTT.

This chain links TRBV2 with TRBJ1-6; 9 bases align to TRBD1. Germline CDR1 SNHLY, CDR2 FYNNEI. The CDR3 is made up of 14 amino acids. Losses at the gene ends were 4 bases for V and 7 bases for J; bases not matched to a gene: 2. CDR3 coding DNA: TGTGCCAGCAGTGGGGACAGGGTGAATTCACCCCTCCACTTT. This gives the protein CASSGDRVNSPLHF.

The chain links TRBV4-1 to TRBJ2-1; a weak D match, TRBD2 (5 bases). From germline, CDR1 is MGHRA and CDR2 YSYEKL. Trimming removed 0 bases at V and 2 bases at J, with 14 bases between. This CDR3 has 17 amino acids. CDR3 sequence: CASSQDLRTSPYNEQFF. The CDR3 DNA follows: TGCGCCAGCAGCCAAGATCTTAGGACTTCTCCCTACAATGAGCAGTTCTTC.

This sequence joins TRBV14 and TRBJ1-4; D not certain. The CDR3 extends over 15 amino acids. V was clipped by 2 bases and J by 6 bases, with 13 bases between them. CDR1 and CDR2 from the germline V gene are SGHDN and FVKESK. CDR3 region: CASSQLGSDDEKLFF. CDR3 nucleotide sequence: TGTGCCAGCAGCCAACTTGGGAGCGATGATGAAAAACTGTTTTTT. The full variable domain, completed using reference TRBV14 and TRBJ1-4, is EAGVTQFPSHSVIEKGQTVTLRCDPISGHDNLYWYRRVMGKEIKFLLHFVKESKQDESGMPNNRFLAERTGGTYSTLKVQPAELEDSGVYFCASSQLGSDDEKLFFGSGTQLSVL.

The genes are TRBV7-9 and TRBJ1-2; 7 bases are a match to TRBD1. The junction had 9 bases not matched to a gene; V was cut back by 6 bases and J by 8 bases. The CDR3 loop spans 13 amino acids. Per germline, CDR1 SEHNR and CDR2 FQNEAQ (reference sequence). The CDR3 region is CASSFTGVGGYTF. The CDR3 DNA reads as TGTGCCAGCAGTTTTACAGGGGTCGGAGGCTACACCTTC.

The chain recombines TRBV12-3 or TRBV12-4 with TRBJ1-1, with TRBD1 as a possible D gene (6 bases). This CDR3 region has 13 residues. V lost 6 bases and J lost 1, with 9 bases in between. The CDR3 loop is CASSQQGNTEAFF. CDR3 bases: TGTGCCAGCAGCCAACAGGGGAACACTGAAGCTTTCTTT.

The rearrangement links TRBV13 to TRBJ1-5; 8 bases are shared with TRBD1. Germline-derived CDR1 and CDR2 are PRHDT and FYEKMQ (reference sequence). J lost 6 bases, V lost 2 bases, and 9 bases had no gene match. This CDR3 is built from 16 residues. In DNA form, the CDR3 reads TGTGCCAGCAGCTTAAGAGGCGGACAGGGAAGTCAGCCCCAGCATTTT. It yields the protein CASSLRGGQGSQPQHF.

The DNA of the CDR3 is TGCAGTGCTAGTCTGCGACTAGCGGGAGGAGATGAGCAGTTCTTC. The encoded protein is CSASLRLAGGDEQFF. This chain links TRBV20-1 with TRBJ2-1; 13 nucleotides agree with TRBD2. The CDR3 contains 15 residues. Germline loops: CDR1 DFQATT, CDR2 SNEGSKA (reference sequence). Trimming took 3 bases from V and 8 from J; bases not matched to a gene: 7.

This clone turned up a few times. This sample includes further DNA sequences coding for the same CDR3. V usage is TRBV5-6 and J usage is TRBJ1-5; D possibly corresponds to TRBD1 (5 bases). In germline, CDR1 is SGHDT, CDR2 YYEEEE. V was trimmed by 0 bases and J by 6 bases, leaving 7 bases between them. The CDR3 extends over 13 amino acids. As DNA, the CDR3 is TGTGCCAGCAGCTTGGTAGGGACTCAGCCCCAGCATTTT. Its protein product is CASSLVGTQPQHF.

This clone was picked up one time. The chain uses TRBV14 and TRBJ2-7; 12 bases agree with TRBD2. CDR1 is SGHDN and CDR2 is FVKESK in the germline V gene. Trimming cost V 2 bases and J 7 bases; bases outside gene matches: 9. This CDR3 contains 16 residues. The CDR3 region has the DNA TGTGCCAGCAGCCAATCGCAGACTAGCGGGAGCGGTGAGCAGTACTTC. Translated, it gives CASSQSQTSGSGEQYF.

Here the CDR3 DNA reads TGTGCCAGCAGCCCACTAGCGGGGATTAACAATGAGCAGTTCTTC. It encodes CASSPLAGINNEQFF. The V and J genes are TRBV7-3 and TRBJ2-1, with 10 bases fitting TRBD2. The germline gives CDR1 SGHTA, CDR2 FQGTGA. V lost 5 bases and J lost 5; bases outside the gene matches: 6. The CDR3 spans 15 residues.

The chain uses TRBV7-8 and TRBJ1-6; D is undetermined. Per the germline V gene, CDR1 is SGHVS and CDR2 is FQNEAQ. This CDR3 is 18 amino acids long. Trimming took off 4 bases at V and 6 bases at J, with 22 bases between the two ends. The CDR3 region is CASSYVQLQGSSNSPLHF. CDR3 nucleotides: TGTGCCAGCAGCTACGTCCAACTTCAAGGGTCTTCTAATTCACCCCTCCACTTT. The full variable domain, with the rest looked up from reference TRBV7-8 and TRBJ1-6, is GAGVSQSPRYKVAKRGQDVALRCDPISGHVSLFWYQQALGQGPEFLTYFQNEAQLDKSGLPSDRFFAERPEGSVSTLKIQRTQQEDSAVYLCASSYVQLQGSSNSPLHFGNGTRLTVT.

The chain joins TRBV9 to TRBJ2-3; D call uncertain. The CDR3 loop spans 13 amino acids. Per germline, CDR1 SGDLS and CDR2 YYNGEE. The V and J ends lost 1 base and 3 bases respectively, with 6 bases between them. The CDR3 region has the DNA TGTGCCAGCAGCGTACTCAGGACAGATACGCAGTATTTT. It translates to CASSVLRTDTQYF.

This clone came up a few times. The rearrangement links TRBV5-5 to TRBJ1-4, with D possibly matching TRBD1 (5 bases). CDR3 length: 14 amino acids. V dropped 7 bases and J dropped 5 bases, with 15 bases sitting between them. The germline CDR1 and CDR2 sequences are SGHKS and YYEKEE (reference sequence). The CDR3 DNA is TGTGCCAGCTGCCGGGGGGTCTTGAATGAAAAACTGTTTTTT. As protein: CASCRGVLNEKLFF.

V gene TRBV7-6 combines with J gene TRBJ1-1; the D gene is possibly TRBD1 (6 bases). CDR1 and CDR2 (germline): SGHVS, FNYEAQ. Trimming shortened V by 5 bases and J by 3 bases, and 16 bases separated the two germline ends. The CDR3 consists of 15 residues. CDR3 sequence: CASSPQGQWYTEAFF. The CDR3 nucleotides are TGTGCCAGCAGCCCCCAAGGACAGTGGTACACTGAAGCTTTCTTT.

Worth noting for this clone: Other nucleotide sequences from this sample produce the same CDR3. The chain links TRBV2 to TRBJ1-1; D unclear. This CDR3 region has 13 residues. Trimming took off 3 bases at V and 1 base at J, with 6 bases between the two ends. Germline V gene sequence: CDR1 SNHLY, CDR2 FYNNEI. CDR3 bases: TGTGCCAGCAGTGAGTGGGAGAACACTGAAGCTTTCTTT. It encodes CASSEWENTEAFF.

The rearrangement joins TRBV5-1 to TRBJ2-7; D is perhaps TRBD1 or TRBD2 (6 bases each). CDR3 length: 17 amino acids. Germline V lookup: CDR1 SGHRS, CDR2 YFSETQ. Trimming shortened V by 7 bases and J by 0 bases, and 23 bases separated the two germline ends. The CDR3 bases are TGCGCCAGCGCTTTGGGCGGGACACTAGACGCCTCCTACGAGCAGTACTTC. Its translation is CASALGGTLDASYEQYF.

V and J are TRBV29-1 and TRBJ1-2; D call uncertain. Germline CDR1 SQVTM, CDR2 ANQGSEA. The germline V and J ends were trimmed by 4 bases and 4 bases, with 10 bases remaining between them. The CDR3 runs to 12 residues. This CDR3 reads CSVGGHSYGYTF. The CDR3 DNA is TGCAGCGTTGGAGGGCACAGCTATGGCTACACCTTC.

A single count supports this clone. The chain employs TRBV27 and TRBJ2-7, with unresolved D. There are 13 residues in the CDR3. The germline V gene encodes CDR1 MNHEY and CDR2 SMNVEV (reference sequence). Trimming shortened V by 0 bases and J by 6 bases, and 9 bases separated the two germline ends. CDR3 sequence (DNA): TGTGCCAGCAGTTTATCGCCCGAAGGCGAGCAGTACTTC. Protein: CASSLSPEGEQYF.

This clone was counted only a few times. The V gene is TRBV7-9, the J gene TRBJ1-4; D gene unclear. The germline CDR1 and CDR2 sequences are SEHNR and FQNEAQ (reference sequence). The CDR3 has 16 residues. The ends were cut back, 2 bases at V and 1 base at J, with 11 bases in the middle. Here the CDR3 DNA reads TGTGCCAGCAGCTTACCTGACCTGGGAACTAATGAAAAACTGTTTTTT. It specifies CASSLPDLGTNEKLFF.

The CDR3 bases are TGCGCCAGCAGCTCCGAACCATCACAGGGGTGGCATTCACCCCTCCACTTT. This encodes CASSSEPSQGWHSPLHF. The V gene is TRBV5-1, the J gene TRBJ1-6, with 7 positions matching TRBD1. CDR1 and CDR2 from the germline V gene are SGHRS and YFSETQ. With V trimmed by 3 bases and J by 8 bases, 14 bases remained unmatched. The CDR3 is 17 residues long.

This CDR3 reads CASSLTQAGGRYNEQFF. CDR3 nucleotide sequence: TGTGCCAGCAGCTTAACCCAGGCAGGGGGCCGGTACAATGAGCAGTTCTTC. The chain employs TRBV7-8 and TRBJ2-1, with TRBD1 matching 8 bases. The germline V gene has CDR1 SGHVS and CDR2 FQNEAQ. The CDR3 has 17 amino acids. The trim removed 2 bases at V and 4 bases at J, leaving 10 bases unmatched.

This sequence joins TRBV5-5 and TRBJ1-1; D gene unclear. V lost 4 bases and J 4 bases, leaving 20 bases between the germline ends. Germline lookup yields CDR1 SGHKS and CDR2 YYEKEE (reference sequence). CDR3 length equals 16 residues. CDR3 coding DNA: TGTGCCAGCAGCCCTCGGGTTTCCCCTTTGAGCACTGAAGCTTTCTTT. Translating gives CASSPRVSPLSTEAFF.

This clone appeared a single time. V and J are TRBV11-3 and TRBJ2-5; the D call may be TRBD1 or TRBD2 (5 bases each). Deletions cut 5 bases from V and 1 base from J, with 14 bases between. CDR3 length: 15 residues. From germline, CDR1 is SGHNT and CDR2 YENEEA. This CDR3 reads CASSRDPGTQETQYF. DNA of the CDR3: TGTGCCAGCAGCCGCGACCCCGGGACCCAAGAGACCCAGTACTTC.

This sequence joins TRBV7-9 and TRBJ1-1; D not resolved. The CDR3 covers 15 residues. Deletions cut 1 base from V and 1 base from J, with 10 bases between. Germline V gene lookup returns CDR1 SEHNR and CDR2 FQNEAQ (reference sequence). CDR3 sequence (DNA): TGTGCCAGCAGCTTAGGGTCCGGGAAGAACACTGAAGCTTTCTTT. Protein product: CASSLGSGKNTEAFF.

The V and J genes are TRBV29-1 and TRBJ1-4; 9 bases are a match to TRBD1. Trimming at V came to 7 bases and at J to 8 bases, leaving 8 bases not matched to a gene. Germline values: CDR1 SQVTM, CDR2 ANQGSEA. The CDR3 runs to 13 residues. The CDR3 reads CSALGQGSEKLFF. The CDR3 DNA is TGCAGCGCTCTGGGACAGGGTAGCGAAAAACTGTTTTTT.

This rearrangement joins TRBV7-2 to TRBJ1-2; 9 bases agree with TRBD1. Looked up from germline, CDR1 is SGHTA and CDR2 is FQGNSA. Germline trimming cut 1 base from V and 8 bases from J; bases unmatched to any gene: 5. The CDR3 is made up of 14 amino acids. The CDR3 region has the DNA TGTGCCAGCAGCTTAGGGGGACAGGGCGGGGGCTACACCTTC. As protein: CASSLGGQGGGYTF.